This T cell receptor beta chain was found in a study of identical twins. The CDR3 consists of 17 residues. V shed 0 bases, J shed 1 base, and the junction held 3 bases outside the gene matches. Looked up from germline, CDR1 is MNHEY and CDR2 is SVGAGI. This clonotype turned up a few times. From the 5' RACE reads, TCRdb called clonotypes with MiXCR, one entry per CDR3 protein. Here the sample spans 200,000 to 250,000 distinct CDR3 sequences, around 6.9% being singletons. A further study also used this sample, focusing on yellow fever vaccine responses in identical twins.

The origin of this receptor is a woman aged 18-29 years in good health. Source material: memory (CD45RO+) T cells sorted from blood. V is TRBV6-5 and J is TRBJ1-1; 12 bases agree with TRBD1. This chain's CDR3 is CASSYSGTGGRNTEAFF. The CDR3 region has the DNA TGTGCCAGCAGTTACTCCGGGACAGGGGGCCGGAACACTGAAGCTTTCTTT.